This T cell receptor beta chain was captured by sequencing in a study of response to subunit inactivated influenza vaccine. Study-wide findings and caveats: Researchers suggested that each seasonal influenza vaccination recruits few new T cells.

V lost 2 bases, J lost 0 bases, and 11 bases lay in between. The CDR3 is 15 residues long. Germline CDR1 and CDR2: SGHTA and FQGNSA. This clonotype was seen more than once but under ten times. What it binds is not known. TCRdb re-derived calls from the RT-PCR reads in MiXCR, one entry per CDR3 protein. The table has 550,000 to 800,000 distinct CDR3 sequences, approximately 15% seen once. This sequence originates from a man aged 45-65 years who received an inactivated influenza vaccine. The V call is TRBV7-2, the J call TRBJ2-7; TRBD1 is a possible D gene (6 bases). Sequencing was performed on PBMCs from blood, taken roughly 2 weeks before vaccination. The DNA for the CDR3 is TGTGCCAGCAGCTTATATCCAGGGGACTCCTACGAGCAGTACTTC. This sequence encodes CASSLYPGDSYEQYF.